Listed here are 32 T cell receptor beta chains from one sample, sequenced in a study of T cell responses to AZD1222 COVID-19 vaccine. Generated by immunoSEQ multiplex PCR, the TCRdb table keeps only in-frame clones and is missing some. This sample has roughly 150,000 clones, with 91% found just once. The sequenced sample was peripheral blood, obtained on day 0 of AZD1222 vaccination. These receptors originate from an adult in good health.

V gene TRBV4-3 combines with J gene TRBJ1-1, with a weak D call TRBD1 (5 bases). Trimming removed 0 bases at V and 6 bases at J, with 14 bases between. This CDR3 comprises 15 residues. Germline assignment: CDR1 LGHNA and CDR2 YSLEER. The CDR3 is CASSQDREGTAEAFF. The CDR3 DNA is TGCGCCAGCAGCCAAGATCGGGAAGGGACCGCTGAAGCTTTCTTT.

This rearrangement joins TRBV6-4 to TRBJ2-1; the D gene is possibly TRBD2 (6 bases). Looked up from germline, CDR1 is MRHNA and CDR2 is SNTAGT. The V end was cut by 4 bases, the J end by 9 bases, with 13 bases between. The CDR3 loop spans 13 amino acids. Written as DNA, the CDR3 is TGTGCCAGCAGTGCCATTAGCGGAGGTGAGCAGTTCTTC. Its protein product is CASSAISGGEQFF.

This clone was observed a few times. The V gene is TRBV24-1, the J gene TRBJ2-3; D remains unclear. Trimming removed 10 bases from V and 0 bases from J, with 22 bases in between. This CDR3 is built from 17 residues. In germline, CDR1 is KGHDR, CDR2 SFDVKD. The CDR3 sequence: CATSHGVATGSTDTQYF. The CDR3 nucleotides read TGTGCCACTAGCCATGGGGTTGCCACCGGCAGCACAGATACGCAGTATTTT.

The chain recombines TRBV2 with TRBJ2-2; maybe TRBD2 (6 bases). CDR1 is SNHLY and CDR2 is FYNNEI in the germline V gene. V was trimmed by 6 bases and J by 3 bases, leaving 14 bases between them. The CDR3 runs to 15 residues. CDR3 DNA sequence: TGTGCCAGCAGGGGGGAGGCCCGGGACACCGGGGAGCTGTTTTTT. Translation gives CASRGEARDTGELFF.

The chain uses TRBV11-1 and TRBJ1-1, with 9 positions matching TRBD1. The J segment lost 3 bases and the V segment lost 0 bases, leaving 2 bases of the junction unmatched. CDR1 is SGHAT and CDR2 is FQDESV in the germline V gene (reference sequence). The CDR3 sequence is 15 residues long. CDR3 bases: TGTGCCAGCAGCTTAGCCCGGACAGGGGACACTGAAGCTTTCTTT. Its translation: CASSLARTGDTEAFF.

The chain uses TRBV29-1 and TRBJ1-2; D is uncertain. The germline V gene encodes CDR1 SQVTM and CDR2 ANQGSEA. The V and J ends lost 3 bases and 4 bases respectively, with 12 bases between them. This CDR3 spans 13 amino acids. CDR3 nucleotides: TGCAGCGTTGATAGGGAGCTAGTCTATGGCTACACCTTC. Protein sequence: CSVDRELVYGYTF. Supplemented by reference TRBV29-1 and TRBJ1-2, the full variable domain reads SAVISQKPSRDICQRGTSLTIQCQVDSQVTMMFWYRQQPGQSLTLIATANQGSEATYESGFVIDKFPISRPNLTFSTLTVSNMSPEDSSIYLCSVDRELVYGYTFGSGTRLTVV.

The V and J genes are TRBV6-2 or TRBV6-3 and TRBJ2-1; 7 positions agree with TRBD2. The length of the CDR3 is 18 residues. CDR1 is MNHEY, CDR2 SVGEGT, per germline. V was pared by 6 bases and J by 0 bases, with 14 bases of the junction left unmatched. CDR3 nucleotides: TGTGCCAGCAGCCCTCCTCCTAGCGGTTCCAGCTCCTACAATGAGCAGTTCTTC. It specifies CASSPPPSGSSSYNEQFF.

This CDR3 is CASHPDSNRNTIYF. For the CDR3, the DNA is TGTGCCAGCCACCCTGACAGTAACAGAAACACCATATATTTT. This sequence joins TRBV19 and TRBJ1-3, with D perhaps matching TRBD1 (5 bases). This CDR3 has 14 amino acids. Trimming took off 9 bases at V and 5 bases at J, with 17 bases between the two ends. CDR1 and CDR2 (germline): LNHDA, SQIVND (reference sequence).

This chain joins TRBV5-1 and TRBJ1-3; D gene uncertain. The germline CDR1 and CDR2 sequences are SGHRS and YFSETQ. The CDR3 has 16 residues. V lost 2 bases and J lost 0, with 12 bases in between. The CDR3 DNA follows: TGCGCCAGCAGCTTAGACACCCACCACTCTGGAAACACCATATATTTT. It is translated as CASSLDTHHSGNTIYF.

The table lists this clone with a count of one. The rearrangement links TRBV12-3 or TRBV12-4 to TRBJ1-1; D is unclear. Trimming removed 2 bases at V and 11 bases at J, with 12 bases between. This CDR3 has 12 amino acids. The DNA for the CDR3 is TGTGCCAGCAGTTTATGGCGGGTGATGGCTTTCTTT. Encoded protein: CASSLWRVMAFF.

The chain joins TRBV19 to TRBJ2-7; 10 bases fit TRBD1. This CDR3 region has 14 residues. With V trimmed by 7 bases and J by 6 bases, 9 bases remained unmatched. Germline lookup yields CDR1 LNHDA and CDR2 SQIVND (reference sequence). In DNA, the CDR3 is TGTGCCAGTAACAAAGGGACAGGGGTCGGCGAGCAGTACTTC. Encoded protein: CASNKGTGVGEQYF.

J is TRBJ2-1 and V is TRBV19, with TRBD2 identical over 9 bases. The ends lost 2 bases at V and 8 bases at J; junction bases unmatched: 4. CDR1 LNHDA and CDR2 SQIVND come from the germline V gene (reference sequence). The CDR3 length is 14 residues. In DNA form, the CDR3 reads TGTGCCAGTAGTATATCCGGGACTAGCCATGAGCAGTTCTTC. This encodes CASSISGTSHEQFF.

The chain has TRBV9 and TRBJ2-7; 7 nucleotides agree with TRBD2. The V segment lost 6 bases and the J segment 1 base; nucleotides outside the gene matches: 7. Germline V gene data show CDR1 as SGDLS and CDR2 as YYNGEE. This CDR3 has 14 residues. CDR3 bases: TGTGCCAGCACCAATCGGGAGGCGTCCTACGAGCAGTACTTC. Protein product: CASTNREASYEQYF.

V and J are TRBV19 and TRBJ2-7; D is uncertain. CDR3 size: 9 residues. Per the germline V gene, CDR1 is LNHDA and CDR2 is SQIVND (reference sequence). Trimming removed 11 bases from V and 3 bases from J, with 5 bases in between. The chain's CDR3 is CAFYYEQYF. CDR3 sequence (DNA): TGTGCCTTCTACTACGAGCAGTACTTC. Looking up the rest from reference TRBV19 and TRBJ2-7 gives the full variable domain: DGGITQSPKYLFRKEGQNVTLSCEQNLNHDAMYWYRQDPGQGLRLIYYSQIVNDFQKGDIAEGYSVSREKKESFPLTVTSAQKNPTAFYLCAFYYEQYFGPGTRLTVT.

The CDR3 DNA reads as TGTGCCAGTAGTATAAGGAGTCCCGGGGAGCTGTTTTTT. It yields the protein CASSIRSPGELFF. The chain joins TRBV19 to TRBJ2-2; D is ambiguous. The germline CDR1 and CDR2 sequences are LNHDA and SQIVND (reference sequence). Trimming stripped 2 bases from V and 6 bases from J, with 7 bases between. The CDR3 is 13 residues long.

The chain has TRBV7-2 and TRBJ2-1; the D gene is possibly TRBD1 (5 bases). The V gene lost 1 base and the J gene lost 8 bases, with 9 bases spanning the gap. The CDR3 totals 13 residues. CDR1 is SGHTA, CDR2 FQGNSA, per germline. CDR3 amino acids: CASSLVTRDEQFF. CDR3 bases: TGTGCCAGCAGCTTAGTAACCAGGGATGAGCAGTTCTTC.

The gene calls are TRBV7-8 and TRBJ2-5, with TRBD2 matching over 7 bases. The CDR3 totals 14 residues. In germline, CDR1 is SGHVS, CDR2 FQNEAQ. V lost 6 bases to trimming and J lost 0 bases; unmatched junction nucleotides: 4. The CDR3 DNA is TGTGCCAGCAGACAGCGGGAAGACCAAGAGACCCAGTACTTC. This translates into CASRQREDQETQYF.

This chain connects TRBV19 to TRBJ1-3; D call uncertain. V lost 0 bases and J 2 bases, leaving 8 bases between the germline ends. The CDR3 has 15 amino acids. Germline loops: CDR1 LNHDA, CDR2 SQIVND (reference sequence). This chain's CDR3 is CASSIDSTAGNTIYF. CDR3 in DNA: TGTGCCAGTAGTATAGATTCGACCGCTGGAAACACCATATATTTT.

The chain uses TRBV18 and TRBJ1-5; D gene ambiguous. Trimming cost V 4 bases and J 1 base, with 8 bases left between them. The CDR3 spans 14 residues. Germline-derived CDR1 and CDR2 are KGHSH and LQKENI. The CDR3 protein is CASSLGQSNQPQHF. DNA for the CDR3: TGTGCCAGCTCACTGGGTCAGAGCAATCAGCCCCAGCATTTT. Variable domain in full (rest from reference TRBV18 and TRBJ1-5): NAGVMQNPRHLVRRRGQEARLRCSPMKGHSHVYWYRQLPEEGLKFMVYLQKENIIDESGMPKERFSAEFPKEGPSILRIQQVVRGDSAAYFCASSLGQSNQPQHFGDGTRLSIL.

The chain couples TRBV5-1 to TRBJ1-1; 7 nucleotides match TRBD1. Germline CDR1 and CDR2: SGHRS and YFSETQ. Losses at the gene ends were 3 bases for V and 1 base for J; bases not matched to a gene: 3. The CDR3 consists of 14 residues. CDR3 bases: TGCGCCAGCAGCTACAGGGGTTGGAACACTGAAGCTTTCTTT. It codes for CASSYRGWNTEAFF. Together with reference TRBV5-1 and TRBJ1-1, the CDR3 gives the full variable domain: KAGVTQTPRYLIKTRGQQVTLSCSPISGHRSVSWYQQTPGQGLQFLFEYFSETQRNKGNFPGRFSGRQFSNSRSEMNVSTLELGDSALYLCASSYRGWNTEAFFGQGTRLTVV.

This clone came up once. V and J are TRBV4-1 and TRBJ2-7; no firm D call. This CDR3 contains 14 residues. Germline-derived CDR1 and CDR2 are MGHRA and YSYEKL. V was pared by 4 bases and J by 2 bases, with 12 bases between. The CDR3 DNA reads as TGCGCCAGCAGCCCCGGGCAGTCCCCCTACGAGCAGTACTTC. It is translated as CASSPGQSPYEQYF.

This clone came up once. The V and J genes are TRBV5-6 and TRBJ1-5, with 8 bases aligning to TRBD1. The CDR3 spans 14 residues. With V trimmed by 4 bases and J by 7 bases, 7 bases remained unmatched. CDR1 is SGHDT, CDR2 YYEEEE, per germline. This CDR3 is CASSRGQGGQPQHF. The CDR3 DNA is TGTGCCAGCAGCAGAGGACAGGGAGGGCAGCCCCAGCATTTT.

The rearrangement joins TRBV3-1 (or the pseudogene TRBV3-2) to TRBJ1-5, with D uncertain. The CDR3 runs 16 residues. The germline CDR1 and CDR2 sequences are LGHDT and YNNKEL (reference sequence). Between the trimmed V and J ends, which lost 5 bases and 6 bases, there was a span of 20 bases. The CDR3 DNA is TGTGCCAGCAGCTCCTCCGGGGAGTTAGGGAGTCAGCCCCAGCATTTT. As protein: CASSSSGELGSQPQHF.

This chain uses TRBV7-9 with TRBJ1-4, with D tentatively TRBD1 (5 bases). The germline V gene encodes CDR1 SEHNR and CDR2 FQNEAQ (reference sequence). This CDR3 is built from 15 residues. The V end lost 5 bases, the J end lost 7 bases, and 17 bases lay between the germline ends. CDR3 DNA: TGTGCCAGCAGCGCTCAGGGTCTAATGGCTGAAAAACTGTTTTTT. This translates into CASSAQGLMAEKLFF.

The V call is TRBV5-1, the J call TRBJ2-3; D perhaps matches TRBD2 (6 bases). Trimming shortened V by 1 base and J by 4 bases, and 13 bases separated the two germline ends. The CDR3 runs to 15 residues. Germline V gene sequence: CDR1 SGHRS, CDR2 YFSETQ. CDR3 DNA: TGCGCCAGCAGCTTGAGGGCGGGGCAAGCAGATACGCAGTATTTT. It yields the protein CASSLRAGQADTQYF.

The V and J genes are TRBV28 and TRBJ2-7, with 7 bases matching TRBD2. The CDR3 runs 13 residues. Germline CDR1 reads MDHEN; CDR2 reads SYDVKM. The V segment lost 7 bases and the J segment 6 bases; nucleotides outside the gene matches: 9. The DNA of the CDR3 is TGTGCCAGCAATCAGCGGGGCCACCTCGAGCAGTACTTC. Encoded protein: CASNQRGHLEQYF.

This chain uses TRBV15 with TRBJ2-5; unclear D gene. CDR1 LNHNV and CDR2 YYDKDF come from the germline V gene (reference sequence). Trimming stripped 1 base from V and 5 bases from J, with 17 bases between. This CDR3 is 16 amino acids long. Here the CDR3 DNA reads TGTGCCACCAGCAGAGGTGGCCAACGCCCCAAGGAGACCCAGTACTTC. This translates into CATSRGGQRPKETQYF.

This chain links TRBV5-1 with TRBJ2-2; no clear D. Trimming took 2 bases from V and 2 from J, leaving 13 bases between them. This CDR3 has 16 residues. Germline CDR1 and CDR2: SGHRS and YFSETQ. CDR3 residues: CASSFVPPDNTGELFF. In nucleotides, the CDR3 is TGCGCCAGCAGCTTTGTGCCCCCGGACAACACCGGGGAGCTGTTTTTT. The full variable domain, with the rest looked up from reference TRBV5-1 and TRBJ2-2, is KAGVTQTPRYLIKTRGQQVTLSCSPISGHRSVSWYQQTPGQGLQFLFEYFSETQRNKGNFPGRFSGRQFSNSRSEMNVSTLELGDSALYLCASSFVPPDNTGELFFGEGSRLTVL.

This CDR3 reads CSVERAGGNTEAFF. The CDR3, as DNA: TGCAGCGTTGAAAGGGCAGGGGGGAACACTGAAGCTTTCTTT. The chain combines TRBV29-1 with TRBJ1-1; TRBD1 aligns across 7 bases. V lost 2 bases and J lost 1; bases outside the gene matches: 4. Germline V gene sequence: CDR1 SQVTM, CDR2 ANQGSEA. The CDR3 length is 14 residues.

The chain uses TRBV7-3 and TRBJ1-1, with no clear D. The V and J ends lost 7 bases and 4 bases respectively, with 13 bases between them. Germline loops: CDR1 SGHTA, CDR2 FQGTGA. The CDR3 contains 13 residues. The CDR3 here is CASTMAGGTEAFF. The CDR3 DNA reads as TGTGCCAGCACCATGGCCGGAGGCACTGAAGCTTTCTTT.

This clone was observed a handful of times. The chain has TRBV10-3 and TRBJ1-3; D is undetermined. The CDR3 contains 12 residues. V lost 4 bases and J 3 bases, leaving 4 bases between the germline ends. Germline V lookup: CDR1 ENHRY, CDR2 SYGVKD. The CDR3 region has the DNA TGTGCCATCAGTGGGAGTGGAAACACCATATATTTT. Amino acids: CAISGSGNTIYF.

The table lists this clone with a count of one. The rearrangement uses TRBV24-1 and TRBJ2-3; 9 nucleotides line up with TRBD1. With V trimmed by 3 bases and J by 4 bases, 7 bases remained unmatched. This CDR3 is 16 amino acids long. Germline CDR1 is KGHDR and CDR2 is SFDVKD. The CDR3 region has the DNA TGTGCCACCAGTGATACCGGACAGGGGTGGGCAGATACGCAGTATTTT. This codes for CATSDTGQGWADTQYF.